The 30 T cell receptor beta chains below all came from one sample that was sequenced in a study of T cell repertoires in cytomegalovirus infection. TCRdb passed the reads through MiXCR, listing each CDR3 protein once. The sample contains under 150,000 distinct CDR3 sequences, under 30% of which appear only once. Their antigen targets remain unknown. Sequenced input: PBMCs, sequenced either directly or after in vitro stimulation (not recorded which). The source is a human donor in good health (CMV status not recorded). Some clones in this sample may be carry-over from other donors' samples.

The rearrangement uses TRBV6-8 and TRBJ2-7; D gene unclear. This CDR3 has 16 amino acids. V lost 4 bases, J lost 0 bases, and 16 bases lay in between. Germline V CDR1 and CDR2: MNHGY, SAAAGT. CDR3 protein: CASSFTTGRSSYEQYF. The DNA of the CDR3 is TGTGCCAGCAGTTTCACGACCGGACGATCCTCCTACGAGCAGTACTTC.

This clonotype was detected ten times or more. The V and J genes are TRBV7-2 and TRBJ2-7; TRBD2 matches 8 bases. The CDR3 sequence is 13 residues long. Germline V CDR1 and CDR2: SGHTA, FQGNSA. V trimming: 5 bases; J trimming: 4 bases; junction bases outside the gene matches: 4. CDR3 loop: CASSPREGYEQYV. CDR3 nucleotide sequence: TGTGCCAGCAGCCCCCGGGAGGGTTACGAGCAGTACGTC.

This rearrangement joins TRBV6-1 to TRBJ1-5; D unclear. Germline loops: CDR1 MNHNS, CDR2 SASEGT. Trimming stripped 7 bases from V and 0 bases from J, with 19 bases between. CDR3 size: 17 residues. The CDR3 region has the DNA TGTGCCAGCACCAGCCCCAGGACCGCTTTTAGCAATCAGCCCCAGCATTTT. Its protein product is CASTSPRTAFSNQPQHF.

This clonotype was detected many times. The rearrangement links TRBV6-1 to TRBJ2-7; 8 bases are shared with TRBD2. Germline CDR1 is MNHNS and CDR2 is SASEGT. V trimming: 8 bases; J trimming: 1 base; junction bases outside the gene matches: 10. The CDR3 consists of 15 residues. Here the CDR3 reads CASSPGGRHSYEQYV. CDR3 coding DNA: TGTGCCAGCTCCCCGGGCGGGAGGCATTCCTACGAGCAGTACGTC.

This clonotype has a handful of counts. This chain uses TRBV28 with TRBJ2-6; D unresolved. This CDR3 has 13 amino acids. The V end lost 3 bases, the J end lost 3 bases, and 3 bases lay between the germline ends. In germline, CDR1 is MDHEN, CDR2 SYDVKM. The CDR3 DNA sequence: TGTGCCAGCAGTTTGGTTGGGGCCAACGTCCTGACTTTC. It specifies CASSLVGANVLTF.

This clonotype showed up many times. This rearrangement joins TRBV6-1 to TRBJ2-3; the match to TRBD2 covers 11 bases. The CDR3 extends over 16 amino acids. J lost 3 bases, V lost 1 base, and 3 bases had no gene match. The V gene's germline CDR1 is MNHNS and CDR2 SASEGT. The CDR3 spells CASSEGPSGRTDTQYF. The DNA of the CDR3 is TGTGCCAGCAGTGAAGGTCCTAGCGGGAGGACAGATACGCAGTATTTT.

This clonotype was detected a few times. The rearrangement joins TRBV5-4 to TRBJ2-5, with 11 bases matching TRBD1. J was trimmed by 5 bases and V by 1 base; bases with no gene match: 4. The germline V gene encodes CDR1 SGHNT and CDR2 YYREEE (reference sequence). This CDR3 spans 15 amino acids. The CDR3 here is CASSLRTGGSETQYF. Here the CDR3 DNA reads TGTGCCAGCAGCTTGAGGACAGGGGGCAGTGAGACCCAGTACTTC.

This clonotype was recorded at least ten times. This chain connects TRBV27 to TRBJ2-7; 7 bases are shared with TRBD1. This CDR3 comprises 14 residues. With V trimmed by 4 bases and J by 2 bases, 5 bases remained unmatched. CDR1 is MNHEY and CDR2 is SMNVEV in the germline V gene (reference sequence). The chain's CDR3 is CASSSSQGPYEQYF. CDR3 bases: TGTGCCAGCAGTTCCTCACAGGGGCCCTACGAGCAGTACTTC.

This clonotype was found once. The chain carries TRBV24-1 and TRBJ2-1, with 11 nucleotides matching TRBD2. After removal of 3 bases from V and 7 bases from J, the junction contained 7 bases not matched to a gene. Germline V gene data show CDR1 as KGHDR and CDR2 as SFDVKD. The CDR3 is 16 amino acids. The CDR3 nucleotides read TGTGCCACCAGTGATAAACTAGCGGGAGCTCAAAATGAGCAGTTCTTC. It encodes CATSDKLAGAQNEQFF.

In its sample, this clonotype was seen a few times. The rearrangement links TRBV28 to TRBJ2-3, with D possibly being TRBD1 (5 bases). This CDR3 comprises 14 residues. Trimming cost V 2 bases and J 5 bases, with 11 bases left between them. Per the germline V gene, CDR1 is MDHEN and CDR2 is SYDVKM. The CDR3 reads CASSLGVGLDTQYF. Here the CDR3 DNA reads TGTGCCAGCAGTTTAGGTGTGGGGCTAGATACGCAGTATTTT.

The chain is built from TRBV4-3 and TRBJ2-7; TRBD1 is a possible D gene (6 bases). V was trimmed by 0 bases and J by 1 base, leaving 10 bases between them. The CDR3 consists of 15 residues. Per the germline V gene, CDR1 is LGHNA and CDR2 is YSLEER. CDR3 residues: CASSQDPQGSYEQYF. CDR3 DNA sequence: TGCGCCAGCAGCCAAGACCCCCAGGGGTCCTACGAGCAGTACTTC.

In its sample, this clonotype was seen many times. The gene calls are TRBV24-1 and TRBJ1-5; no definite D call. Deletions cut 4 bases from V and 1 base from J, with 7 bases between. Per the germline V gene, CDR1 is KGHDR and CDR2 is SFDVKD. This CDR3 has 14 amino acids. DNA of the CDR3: TGTGCCACCAGTGACGGGTACAGCAATCAGCCCCAGCATTTT. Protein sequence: CATSDGYSNQPQHF.

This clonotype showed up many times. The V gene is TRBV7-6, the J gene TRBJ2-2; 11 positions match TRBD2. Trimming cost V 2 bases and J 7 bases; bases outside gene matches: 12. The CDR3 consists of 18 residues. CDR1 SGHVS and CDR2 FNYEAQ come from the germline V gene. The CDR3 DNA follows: TGTGCCAGCAGCTTACTATCTAGCGGGAGGTTAAGCAGCGGGGAGCTGTTTTTT. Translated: CASSLLSSGRLSSGELFF.

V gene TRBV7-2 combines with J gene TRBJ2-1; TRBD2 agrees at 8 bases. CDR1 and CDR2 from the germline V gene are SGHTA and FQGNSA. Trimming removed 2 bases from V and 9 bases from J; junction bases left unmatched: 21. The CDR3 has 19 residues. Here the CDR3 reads CASSLRSIPGLDGMGEQFF. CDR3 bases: TGTGCCAGCAGCTTACGGAGTATACCGGGACTAGATGGGATGGGTGAGCAGTTCTTC.

CDR3: CASSPKFFSTDTQYF. For the CDR3, the DNA is TGTGCCAGCAGCCCTAAGTTTTTCAGCACAGATACGCAGTATTTT. V is TRBV27 and J is TRBJ2-3; D gene unclear. This CDR3 contains 15 residues. V was clipped by 6 bases and J by 0 bases, with 13 bases between them. CDR1 is MNHEY, CDR2 SMNVEV, per germline (reference sequence).

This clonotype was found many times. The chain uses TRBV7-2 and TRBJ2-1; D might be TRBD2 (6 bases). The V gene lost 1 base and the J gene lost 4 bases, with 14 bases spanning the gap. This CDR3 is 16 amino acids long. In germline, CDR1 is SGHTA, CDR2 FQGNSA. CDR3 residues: CASSLDRGTDYNEQFF. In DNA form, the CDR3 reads TGTGCCAGCAGCTTAGATCGCGGGACGGATTACAATGAGCAGTTCTTC.

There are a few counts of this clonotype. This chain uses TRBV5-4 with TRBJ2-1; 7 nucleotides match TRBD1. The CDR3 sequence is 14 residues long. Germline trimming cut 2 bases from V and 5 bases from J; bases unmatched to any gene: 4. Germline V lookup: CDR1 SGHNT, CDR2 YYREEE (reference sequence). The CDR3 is CASSFRGPNNEQFF. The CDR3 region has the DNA TGTGCCAGCAGCTTTAGGGGGCCCAACAATGAGCAGTTCTTC.

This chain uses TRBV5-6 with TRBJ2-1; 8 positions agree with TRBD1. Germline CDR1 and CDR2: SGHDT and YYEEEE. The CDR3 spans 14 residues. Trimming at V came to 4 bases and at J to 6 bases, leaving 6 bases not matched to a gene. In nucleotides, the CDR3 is TGTGCCAGCAGCGGACAGGGTTCAGGCAATGAGCAGTTCTTC. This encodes CASSGQGSGNEQFF.

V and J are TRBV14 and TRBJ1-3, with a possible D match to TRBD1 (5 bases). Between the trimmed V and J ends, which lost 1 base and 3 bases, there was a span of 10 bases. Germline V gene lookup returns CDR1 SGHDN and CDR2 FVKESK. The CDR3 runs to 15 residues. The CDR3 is CASSQGAGLGNTIYF. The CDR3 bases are TGTGCCAGCAGCCAAGGTGCGGGGCTTGGAAACACCATATATTTT.

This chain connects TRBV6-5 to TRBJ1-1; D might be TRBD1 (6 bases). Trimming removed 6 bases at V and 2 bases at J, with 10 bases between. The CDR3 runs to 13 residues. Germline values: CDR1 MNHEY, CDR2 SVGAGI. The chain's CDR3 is CASRARGNTEAFF. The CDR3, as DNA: TGTGCCAGCAGAGCCAGGGGAAACACTGAAGCTTTCTTT.

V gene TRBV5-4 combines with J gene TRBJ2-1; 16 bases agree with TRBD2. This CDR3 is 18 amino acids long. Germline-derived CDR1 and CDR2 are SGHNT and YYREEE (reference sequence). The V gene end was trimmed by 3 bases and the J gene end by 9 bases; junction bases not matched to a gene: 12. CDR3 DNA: TGTGCCAGCAGCTCGGGGACTAGCGGGAGGGCCTGGGTGGGTGAGCAGTTCTTC. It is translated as CASSSGTSGRAWVGEQFF. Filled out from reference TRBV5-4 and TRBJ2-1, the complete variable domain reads ETGVTQSPTHLIKTRGQQVTLRCSSQSGHNTVSWYQQALGQGPQFIFQYYREEENGRGNFPPRFSGLQFPNYSSELNVNALELDDSALYLCASSSGTSGRAWVGEQFFGPGTRLTVL.

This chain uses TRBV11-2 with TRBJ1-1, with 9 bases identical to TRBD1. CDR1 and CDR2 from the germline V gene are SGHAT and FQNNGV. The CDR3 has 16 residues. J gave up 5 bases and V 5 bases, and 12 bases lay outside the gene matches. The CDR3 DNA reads TGTGCCAGCAGCCGCCTTCCGACAGGGGGGTATACTGAAGCTTTCTTT. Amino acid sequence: CASSRLPTGGYTEAFF.

The CDR3 sequence is CASSLGGGSGYTF. CDR3 bases: TGTGCCAGCAGTTTAGGTGGGGGCTCTGGCTACACCTTC. This rearrangement joins TRBV12-3 or TRBV12-4 to TRBJ1-2; D might be TRBD1 (6 bases). The CDR3 extends over 13 amino acids. V lost 1 base and J lost 7, with 10 bases in between.

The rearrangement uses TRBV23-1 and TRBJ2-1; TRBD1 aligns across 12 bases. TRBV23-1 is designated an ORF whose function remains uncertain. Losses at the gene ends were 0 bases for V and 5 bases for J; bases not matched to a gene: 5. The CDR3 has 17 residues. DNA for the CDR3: TGCGCCAGCAGTCAATCCTACGGGACAGGGGGCCACAATGAGCAGTTCTTC. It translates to CASSQSYGTGGHNEQFF.

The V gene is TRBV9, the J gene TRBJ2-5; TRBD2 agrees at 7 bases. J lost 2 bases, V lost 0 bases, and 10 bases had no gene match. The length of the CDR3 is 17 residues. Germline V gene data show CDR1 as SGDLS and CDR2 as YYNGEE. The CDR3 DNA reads TGTGCCAGCAGCGTAGGGCCCGCGCGGCGGGGGCAAGAGACCCAGTACTTC. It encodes CASSVGPARRGQETQYF.

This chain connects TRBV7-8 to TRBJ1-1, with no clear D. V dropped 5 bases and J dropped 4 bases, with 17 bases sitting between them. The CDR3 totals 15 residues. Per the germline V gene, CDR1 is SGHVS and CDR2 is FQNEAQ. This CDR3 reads CASSLLGAKGTEAFF. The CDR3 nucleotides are TGTGCCAGCAGCCTGCTGGGCGCAAAGGGCACTGAAGCTTTCTTT.

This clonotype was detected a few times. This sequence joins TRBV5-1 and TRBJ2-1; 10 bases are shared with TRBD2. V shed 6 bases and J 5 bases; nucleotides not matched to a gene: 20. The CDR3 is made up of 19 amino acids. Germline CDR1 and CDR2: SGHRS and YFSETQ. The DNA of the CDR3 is TGCGCCAGCAAGGTATCGGGGTGGCTAGCGGGAGACAGGAACAATGAGCAGTTCTTC. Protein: CASKVSGWLAGDRNNEQFF.

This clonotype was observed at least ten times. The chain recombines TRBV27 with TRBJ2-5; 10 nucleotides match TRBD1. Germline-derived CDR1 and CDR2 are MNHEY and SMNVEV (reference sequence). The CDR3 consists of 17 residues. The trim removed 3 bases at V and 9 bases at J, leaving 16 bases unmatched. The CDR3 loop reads CASSFALSGQGLGAQYF. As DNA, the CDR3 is TGTGCCAGCAGTTTTGCATTGTCGGGACAGGGGCTTGGGGCCCAGTACTTC.

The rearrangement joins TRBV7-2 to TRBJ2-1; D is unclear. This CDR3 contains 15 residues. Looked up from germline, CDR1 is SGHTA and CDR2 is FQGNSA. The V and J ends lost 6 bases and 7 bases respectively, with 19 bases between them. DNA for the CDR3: TGTGCCAGCAGACTTGGGCACAATAAAGGGAATGAGCAGTTCTTC. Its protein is CASRLGHNKGNEQFF.

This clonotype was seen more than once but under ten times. The CDR3 protein is CASSLDGMSSEQFF. In DNA form, the CDR3 reads TGCGCCAGCAGCCTAGACGGGATGAGCAGTGAGCAGTTCTTC. This chain connects TRBV5-1 to TRBJ2-1; a possible D gene is TRBD2 (5 bases). This CDR3 contains 14 residues. CDR1 and CDR2 from the germline V gene are SGHRS and YFSETQ. The V gene lost 4 bases and the J gene lost 9 bases, with 17 bases spanning the gap.